This TCR beta chain was recorded in a study of shared clonotypes between healthy human individuals. Data came from immunoSEQ multiplex PCR; TCRdb stores just in-frame clones and leaves some out. This sample has some 790,000 clones, with 72% found just once. Study observations and caveats: The four-donor shared clonotypes exceeded non-shared clonotypes in generation probability, with non-shared ones scoring lower.

Worth noting for this clone: Its antigen remains unknown.

The material sequenced was memory CD4+ T cells sorted from blood. Subset specified: CD45RA-negative fraction. The sequence was obtained from a woman aged 25 to 39 in good health.

This CDR3 is CASSLGSGPENEQYF. The CDR3 DNA follows: TGTGCCAGCAGCTTAGGCTCGGGTCCGGAGAACGAGCAGTACTTC. This sequence joins TRBV7-8 and TRBJ2-7; D gene uncertain. From germline, CDR1 is SGHVS and CDR2 FQNEAQ. This CDR3 is 15 amino acids long. The V end was cut by 1 base, the J end by 5 bases, with 15 bases between.